A selection of T cell receptor beta chains follows, all from one sample in a study of CD8 T cells in ankylosing spondylitis. In TCRdb, the 5' RACE reads were re-called with MiXCR into one record per CDR3 protein. The sample lists some 800,000 distinct CDR3 sequences; approximately 12% were seen once. The sequenced sample was blood, either unsorted or a sorted T cell fraction (not recorded which). These receptors all stem from a male donor with ankylosing spondylitis. The CDR3 runs from the conserved cysteine through the conserved F or W. D genes are given only for firm matches. The listing skips clone size in some rows; elsewhere it reads once, few, many or a size class.

j_gene	v_gene	d_gene	abundance	CDR3nt	CDR3aa
TRBJ2-1	TRBV7-2	NA	NA	TGTGCCAGCAGCTCCTGGTTGGGTTCCTACAATGAGCAGTTCTTC	CASSSWLGSYNEQFF
TRBJ2-3	TRBV7-2	NA	NA	TGTGCCAGCAGCCGATTTGCCGATACGCAGTATTTT	CASSRFADTQYF
TRBJ1-4	TRBV27	NA	few	TGTGCCAGCAGTTCCCAGGGAGGGGCAGCTAATGAAAAACTGTTTTTT	CASSSQGGAANEKLFF
TRBJ2-7	TRBV7-6	TRBD2	few	TGTGCCAGCAGCCTCGGGCGGGACTACTCCTACGAGCAGTACTTC	CASSLGRDYSYEQYF
TRBJ2-1	TRBV19	TRBD1	few	TGTGCCAGTAGTCGGACCGGGACAGGGTTGCGGGAGCAGTTCTTC	CASSRTGTGLREQFF
TRBJ2-4	TRBV7-2	NA	many	TGTGCCAGCAGCTTAGGGAACATTCAGTACTTC	CASSLGNIQYF
TRBJ2-7	TRBV20-1	TRBD2	NA	TGCAGTGCGACGCGGGGGGGAGGACCCTACGAGCAGTACTTC	CSATRGGGPYEQYF
TRBJ2-3	TRBV7-9	NA	few	TGTGCCAGCAGCTCCCGGGGCCCCGCAACAGATACGCAGTATTTT	CASSSRGPATDTQYF
TRBJ2-1	TRBV5-1	TRBD2	NA	TGCGCCAGCAGATTAGCGGGAGACGATGAGCAGTTCTTC	CASRLAGDDEQFF
TRBJ2-1	TRBV27	TRBD2	few	TGTGCCAGCAGTTTCGATCTAGCGGGGGGGCGGGATGAGCAGTTCTTC	CASSFDLAGGRDEQFF
TRBJ1-2	TRBV10-3	NA	NA	TGTGCCATCAGTGGAGGGCCGGGCACCTATGGCTACACCTTC	CAISGGPGTYGYTF
TRBJ1-1	TRBV20-1	NA	NA	TGCAGTGCTAGAGAAGGGACCTGGACTGAAGCTTTCTTT	CSAREGTWTEAFF
TRBJ2-3	TRBV7-2	NA	NA	TGTGCCAGCAGCCAAGAGGGGGGGCTGACAGATACGCAGTATTTT	CASSQEGGLTDTQYF
TRBJ2-1	TRBV29-1	NA	many	TGCAGCGTTGAAGATCTTCTGGGGCAGGGGTCCTACAATGAGCAGTTCTTC	CSVEDLLGQGSYNEQFF
TRBJ1-6	TRBV28	NA	NA	TGTGCCAGCAGTTTAACACTCCCTCCCCTCCACTTT	CASSLTLPPLHF
TRBJ2-3	TRBV5-1	NA	few	TGCGCCAGCAGCCAAGGGACTGCCGGAGATACGCAGTATTTT	CASSQGTAGDTQYF
TRBJ2-1	TRBV5-4	TRBD1	NA	TGTGCCAGCAGCTTCCGGACAGGGTGGACCTACAATGAGCAGTTCTTC	CASSFRTGWTYNEQFF
TRBJ2-3	TRBV7-2	TRBD2	many	TGTGCCAGCAGCTTAGTCCCCCTAGCGGGCACAGATACGCAGTATTTT	CASSLVPLAGTDTQYF
TRBJ2-7	TRBV28	NA	NA	TGTGCCAGCGGATTACTCCGACAGGACCAAAGCTTC	CASGLLRQDQSF
TRBJ2-3	TRBV6-1	NA	few	TGTGCCAGCAGGAAAGAGGGGAGCACAGATACGCAGTATTTT	CASRKEGSTDTQYF
TRBJ2-2	TRBV6-5	NA	few	TGTGCCAGCAGTTACTGGCAGAACACCGGGGAGCTGTTTTTT	CASSYWQNTGELFF
TRBJ2-7	TRBV20-1	NA	few	TGCAGTGCTATCCGACAGGGGCTTGGGCGGGAGATGTACTTC	CSAIRQGLGREMYF
TRBJ1-2	TRBV9	NA	many	TGTGCCAGCAGCGTAGACTTCTATGGCTACACCTTC	CASSVDFYGYTF
TRBJ2-7	TRBV20-1	NA	many	TGCAGTGCTAGAGAACTAGTTCCATACGAGCAGTACTTC	CSARELVPYEQYF
TRBJ1-2	TRBV7-2	NA	few	TGTGCCAGCAGCTCCCCACCACGAGGCTACACCTTC	CASSSPPRGYTF
TRBJ1-1	TRBV29-1	TRBD1	NA	TGCAGCGTTGGAGGAAGGGGGCCTATGAACACTGAAGCTTTCTTT	CSVGGRGPMNTEAFF
TRBJ1-5	TRBV20-1	NA	few	TGCAGTGCCGGGCTACGGGGGCCCCAGCATTTT	CSAGLRGPQHF
TRBJ2-7	TRBV28	TRBD2	NA	TGTGCCAGCAGTCCTGGGACTAGCGGATTCTACGAGCAGTACTTC	CASSPGTSGFYEQYF
TRBJ1-1	TRBV28	NA	NA	TGTGCCAGCCGGGACCCTATGAACACTGAAGCTTTCTTT	CASRDPMNTEAFF
TRBJ2-5	TRBV5-1	NA	NA	TGCGCCAGCAGCGCCCAGGGGAATGGCGAGACCCAGTACTTC	CASSAQGNGETQYF
TRBJ1-1	TRBV28	NA	NA	TGTGCCAGCACCCTGGGAACCCAGGGAGCTTTCTTT	CASTLGTQGAFF
TRBJ1-3	TRBV21-1	NA	NA	TGTGCCAGCAGCAAAGGACGTCCGACCTACTCTGGAAACACCATATATTTT	CASSKGRPTYSGNTIYF
TRBJ1-2	TRBV7-2	NA	NA	TGTGCCAGCAGCTTGGCTCGGGACACCTATAACTATGGCTACACCTTC	CASSLARDTYNYGYTF
TRBJ2-7	TRBV10-1	NA	NA	TGCGCCAGCAGGCATTCAGGGGAAACCCCCTACCAGCAGTACTTC	CASRHSGETPYQQYF
TRBJ2-7	TRBV20-1	TRBD2	few	TGCAGTGCTAGAGGACTAGCGGGAGGGCAAGACGAGCAGTACTTC	CSARGLAGGQDEQYF
TRBJ2-7	TRBV15	NA	few	TGTGCCACCAGCAGAGAGCCAGGAGGTGCCTACGAGCAGTACTTC	CATSREPGGAYEQYF
TRBJ2-3	TRBV7-2	NA	many	TGTGCCAGCAGCTCGGACCCCACAGATACGCAGTATTTT	CASSSDPTDTQYF
TRBJ2-2	TRBV20-1	NA	NA	TGCAGTGCACCCCTGCGGGGATCACCTTTATTTACCGGGGAGCTGTTTTTT	CSAPLRGSPLFTGELFF
TRBJ2-3	TRBV6-1	NA	NA	TGTGCCAGCAGTACCCGGCCGAGCGGCAGAGGCTCCGATACGCAGTATTTT	CASSTRPSGRGSDTQYF
TRBJ2-3	TRBV28	NA	few	TGTGCCAGCAGCCCACCCCCGGAGGGCGGTGGGCAGTATTTT	CASSPPPEGGGQYF
TRBJ2-3	TRBV20-1	NA	NA	TGCAGTGCTACCATCAGTAAGTGGACAGATACGCAGTATTTT	CSATISKWTDTQYF
TRBJ2-7	TRBV7-3	NA	NA	TGTGCCATCCCTGCCTACTACGAGCAGTACTTC	CAIPAYYEQYF